This T cell receptor (beta chain) was observed in a study of cytomegalovirus exposure and HLA in healthy donors. Broader study findings: The study listed approximately 170 cytomegalovirus-associated TCR beta chains.

TCRdb's table, derived via immunoSEQ multiplex PCR, lists solely in-frame clones and lacks some. Among fewer than 90,000 clones listed, 80% to 85% were seen once. About this clone: The antigen remains unidentified.

The CDR3 runs 16 residues. Germline V gene sequence: CDR1 PRHDT, CDR2 FYEKMQ (reference sequence). V gave up 0 bases and J gave up 5 bases, with 16 bases separating them. This sequence originates from a woman younger than 30 in good health and CMV-seropositive. J is TRBJ2-5 and V is TRBV13; a possible D gene is TRBD1 (7 bases). The sequenced sample was PBMCs. CDR3 region: CASSLGRGGGMETQYF. For the CDR3, the DNA is TGTGCCAGCAGCTTAGGCCGAGGGGGCGGGATGGAGACCCAGTACTTC. The full variable domain, completed using reference TRBV13 and TRBJ2-5, is AAGVIQSPRHLIKEKRETATLKCYPIPRHDTVYWYQQGPGQDPQFLISFYEKMQSDKGSIPDRFSAQQFSDYHSELNMSSLELGDSALYFCASSLGRGGGMETQYFGPGTRLLVL.